This entry lists 19 T cell receptor beta chains sequenced from one sample in a study of shared clonotypes between healthy human individuals. Method: immunoSEQ multiplex PCR; TCRdb's copy keeps in-frame clones and lacks some. The sample has a few million clones, approximately 94% seen once. Sequencing was performed on naive CD4+ T cells sorted from blood. The subset is: CD45RA+ positively selected. The receptors here all came from a man aged 18 to 30 in good health.

The CDR3 loop is CASSLDRGPVSGANVLTF. CDR3 nucleotides: TGTGCCAGCAGCTTGGACAGGGGGCCCGTCTCTGGGGCCAACGTCCTGACTTTC. The V and J genes are TRBV11-3 and TRBJ2-6; 11 nucleotides agree with TRBD1. With V trimmed by 3 bases and J by 0 bases, 4 bases remained unmatched. CDR1 is SGHNT and CDR2 is YENEEA in the germline V gene. This CDR3 has 18 amino acids.

This chain connects TRBV2 to TRBJ2-7, with D perhaps being TRBD1 or TRBD2 (5 bases each). V was clipped by 9 bases and J by 2 bases, with 11 bases between them. This CDR3 spans 12 amino acids. In germline, CDR1 is SNHLY, CDR2 FYNNEI. This chain's CDR3 is CASRDLAYEQYF. In nucleotides, the CDR3 is TGTGCCAGTCGGGACCTAGCCTACGAGCAGTACTTC.

The CDR3 reads CASSLARGDSPLHF. The CDR3 DNA sequence: TGTGCCAGCAGCTTGGCCCGAGGGGATTCACCCCTCCACTTT. The gene calls are TRBV5-6 and TRBJ1-6; perhaps TRBD1 as D (5 bases). This CDR3 is built from 14 residues. Germline CDR1 reads SGHDT; CDR2 reads YYEEEE. V dropped 0 bases and J dropped 8 bases, with 9 bases sitting between them.

The genes are TRBV29-1 and TRBJ2-3; 8 positions match TRBD1. The CDR3 sequence is 13 residues long. V was clipped by 5 bases and J by 3 bases; unmatched bases: 4. Per germline, CDR1 SQVTM and CDR2 ANQGSEA. The CDR3 nucleotides read TGCAGCGTTCCGGGACAGGTGACAGATACGCAGTATTTT. Protein: CSVPGQVTDTQYF.

The V gene is TRBV7-2, the J gene TRBJ2-3; maybe TRBD2 (6 bases). This CDR3 region has 17 residues. The germline V gene has CDR1 SGHTA and CDR2 FQGNSA. V was clipped by 1 base and J by 7 bases, with 21 bases between them. The CDR3 DNA follows: TGTGCCAGCAGCTTAGGGGGCGGGGTTAGATCGGGTAATACGCAGTATTTT. It is translated as CASSLGGGVRSGNTQYF.

The chain uses TRBV4-1 and TRBJ1-3, with D possibly matching TRBD1 (6 bases). Germline loops: CDR1 MGHRA, CDR2 YSYEKL. The CDR3 is 16 amino acids. V was shortened by 5 bases and J by 0 bases, with 14 bases between the two germline ends. CDR3 loop: CASSRTEVSSGNTIYF. The CDR3 nucleotides read TGCGCCAGCAGCAGGACAGAAGTCAGCTCTGGAAACACCATATATTTT.

About this clone: Different DNA sequences within this sample yield the same CDR3. The chain has TRBV5-1 and TRBJ2-5; D possibly uses TRBD1 or TRBD2 (5 bases each). Trimming stripped 2 bases from V and 5 bases from J, with 13 bases between. The CDR3 runs 14 residues. Germline V lookup: CDR1 SGHRS, CDR2 YFSETQ. CDR3 sequence: CASSLDSRGETQYF. CDR3 DNA: TGCGCCAGCAGCTTAGACAGCCGCGGGGAGACCCAGTACTTC.

This rearrangement joins TRBV19 to TRBJ2-1; weak D call: TRBD2 (5 bases). CDR3 size: 14 residues. The germline V gene encodes CDR1 LNHDA and CDR2 SQIVND (reference sequence). V lost 10 bases to trimming and J lost 4 bases, with 17 bases between them. The CDR3 coding sequence is TGTGCCACCGGGTCCAGCGGATTATACAATGAGCAGTTCTTC. It yields the protein CATGSSGLYNEQFF.

This rearrangement joins TRBV15 to TRBJ2-7; possibly TRBD1 for D (6 bases). Germline V lookup: CDR1 LNHNV, CDR2 YYDKDF (reference sequence). The V and J ends lost 2 bases and 2 bases respectively, with 10 bases between them. The CDR3 covers 14 residues. This CDR3 reads CATSRQGTTYEQYF. The CDR3 nucleotides are TGTGCCACCAGCAGACAGGGGACCACCTACGAGCAGTACTTC.

The CDR3 DNA sequence: TGTGCCAGCATAGAACAACTATCTTTCCGGGAGCAGTACTTC. Its protein product is CASIEQLSFREQYF. The chain uses TRBV6-1 and TRBJ2-7; D remains unclear. Between the trimmed V and J ends, which lost 7 bases and 7 bases, there was a span of 20 bases. The germline gives CDR1 MNHNS, CDR2 SASEGT. This CDR3 is built from 14 residues.

The chain links TRBV9 to TRBJ1-6, with a weak D call TRBD1 (5 bases). V lost 0 bases, J lost 7 bases, and 8 bases lay in between. Germline V gives CDR1 SGDLS, CDR2 YYNGEE. This CDR3 comprises 14 residues. CDR3 in DNA: TGTGCCAGCAGCGTAGTAGGGGTGAATTCACCCCTCCACTTT. This encodes CASSVVGVNSPLHF.

This chain joins TRBV6-5 and TRBJ2-7, with 9 bases aligning to TRBD2. J was trimmed by 6 bases and V by 9 bases; bases with no gene match: 15. Germline values: CDR1 MNHEY, CDR2 SVGAGI. The CDR3 is 15 amino acids. The CDR3 bases are TGTGCCAGTCAGTTAGCAGAGGGACTAGCAATCGAGCAGTACTTC. It yields the protein CASQLAEGLAIEQYF.

The CDR3 loop reads CASSSRGTTYEQYF. DNA of the CDR3: TGTGCCAGCAGCTCTCGCGGGACGACCTACGAGCAGTACTTC. This chain connects TRBV7-2 to TRBJ2-7; D is perhaps TRBD2 (6 bases). V dropped 4 bases and J dropped 2 bases, with 12 bases sitting between them. This CDR3 region has 14 residues. Germline loops: CDR1 SGHTA, CDR2 FQGNSA.

CDR3 residues: CTSSQDHGLPPYEQYF. CDR3 DNA: TGCACCAGCAGCCAAGACCATGGCCTTCCCCCCTACGAGCAGTACTTC. This chain uses TRBV1 with TRBJ2-7; the table's D call TRBD1 went unverified against the DNA. TRBV1 is labeled a pseudogene. The CDR3 has 16 residues.

This chain joins TRBV30 and TRBJ2-7; D unresolved. This CDR3 region has 11 residues. V gave up 0 bases and J gave up 6 bases, with 6 bases separating them. Per the germline V gene, CDR1 is GTSNPN and CDR2 is SVGIG (reference sequence). CDR3 residues: CAWSVKGEQYF. The CDR3 DNA reads as TGTGCCTGGAGTGTAAAGGGCGAGCAGTACTTC.

The count of this clone is one. J is TRBJ2-7 and V is TRBV10-3; possibly TRBD1 for D (7 bases). This CDR3 contains 14 residues. Trimming took off 6 bases at V and 4 bases at J, with 16 bases between the two ends. CDR1 ENHRY and CDR2 SYGVKD come from the germline V gene. The CDR3 nucleotides read TGTGCCATCAGCGCTTGGTCAGGGGGGTACGAGCAGTACTTC. Translation: CAISAWSGGYEQYF.

Notes on this clone: The same CDR3 also results from other DNA sequences found in this sample. This chain connects TRBV6-1 to TRBJ2-5; the D gene is possibly TRBD2 (6 bases). The CDR3 has 12 residues. V gave up 2 bases and J gave up 7 bases, with 8 bases separating them. Germline loops: CDR1 MNHNS, CDR2 SASEGT. For the CDR3, the DNA is TGTGCCAGCAGTGAAATCGGGGGGACCCAGTACTTC. Translating it yields CASSEIGGTQYF.

The rearrangement joins TRBV7-9 to TRBJ2-7; weak D call: TRBD1 (5 bases). The V end lost 2 bases, the J end lost 1 base, and 9 bases lay between the germline ends. The CDR3 is 14 residues long. CDR1 and CDR2 (germline): SEHNR, FQNEAQ (reference sequence). The chain's CDR3 is CASSLPGSSYEQYF. The CDR3 coding sequence is TGTGCCAGCAGCTTACCAGGGTCTTCCTACGAGCAGTACTTC.

The rearrangement joins TRBV25-1 to TRBJ2-7, with 9 positions matching TRBD1. Trimming removed 7 bases from V and 3 bases from J; junction bases left unmatched: 10. Germline CDR1 is MGHDK and CDR2 is SYGVNS. This CDR3 comprises 15 residues. The CDR3 DNA follows: TGTGCCAGCATGGCCGCCTTGGGACAGGGCTACGAGCAGTACTTC. Translation: CASMAALGQGYEQYF.